This entry is about one T cell receptor (beta chain). This clone was observed a handful of times. The antigen it binds to is not known. One base away there is no much larger clone; base qualities are not given. The record originates from a study of cytomegalovirus exposure and HLA in healthy donors (dated by TCRdb to 2016 to 2017). Background for the entire study: According to an earlier analysis of 587 of the donors, 150 million to 200 million T cells yielded 100 million or so unique TCR beta sequences and about 300 Gb of sequence data. An early release covering around 630 HLA-typed donors comprised about 320 gigabases of sequencing data and around 85 million unique TCR sequences. The genetic ancestry cluster associated with self-reported Caucasian donors included roughly 84% of the roughly 360 genotyped donors. The study aimed to test whether cataloging public T cell receptors could reveal signatures of past pathogen exposure. The study profiled the T cell repertoires of 666 subjects by immunosequencing and related them to cytomegalovirus serostatus. Besides the first cohort of approximately 670 subjects, a separate validation cohort made up of some 110 different subjects was used. To predict cytomegalovirus infection status, the study brought together high-throughput TCR immunosequencing, statistical association of individual TCRs with disease status, and machine learning. To study patterns of TCR occurrence, a later analysis re-analyzed previously published TCR beta repertoires from more than 550 donors and added high-resolution HLA genotyping. The later analysis used no new phenotypic data to find candidate immune exposures, relying instead on TCR beta sequences and their occurrence across donors. To decide whether each TCR beta V gene segment behaved as functional or pseudogenic, an earlier analysis of nearly 600 of the donors relied on high-throughput TCR beta sequencing. Donor age, sex, ethnicity and CMV serostatus were collected together with the repertoire data. In a later genetic analysis, genome-wide SNP genotypes for about three fifths of the roughly 670 donors were used, and that subset was treated as a discovery cohort. All discovery cohort repertoires had been generated on a single sequencing platform. HLA typing covered class I and class II loci at four-digit resolution. Typing coverage varied by locus: roughly 629-630 donors for A, B, C, DRB1 and DQB1; some 520 for DQA1; approximately 570 for DPA1; approximately 490 for DPB1. A handful of DR-DQ haplotypes were handled as single units for association and clustering because linkage in the cohort was strong. Across some 400 genotyped donors of the cohort, an average of about 240,000 unique TCR beta nucleotide sequences per donor were sequenced, and roughly a sixth of those sequences were non-productive. Overall study results and their limits: Some IMGT-functional V segments, including TRBV6-2 and TRBV6-3, could not be told apart with the 87-base-pair reads, so those segments were excluded. This cohort had only TCR beta chains sequenced, and the lack of alpha or paired-chain data limited which features could be detected. According to a later genetic analysis, donors in an Asian-associated ancestry cluster had fewer N-insertions in productive TCRs than the approximately 670-donor mean. A later analysis found that TCR association rates varied across HLA loci, with DRB1 alleles showing the most associated TCRs and HLA-C alleles the fewest. An earlier analysis of roughly 570 of the donors showed that most TCR beta V segments appeared in productive rearrangements either about 87% or about 30% of the time, which broadly matched IMGT annotations. In the study, some 180 TCR beta chains were listed as associated with cytomegalovirus. HLA typing was unavailable for some donors at each locus, so association tests used only the typed subset. In a later analysis, HLA-associated TCR beta chains showed more clonal expansion and lower generation probabilities than non-associated chains that were equally common. It was suggested by the authors that the approach could potentially be generalized to other disease states and immunological phenotypes. A later analysis associated 17,000 or so TCR beta sequences with specific HLA alleles at a false discovery rate of 0.05. When HLA alleles, especially DR and DQ, strongly co-occurred, TCR associations were difficult to assign to individual alleles. Correlated functional status among segregating V segments might be attributable to linkage disequilibrium, but an unknown experimental factor could not be ruled out. The only immune exposure information available for the cohort was CMV serostatus. Over 15 rarely observed V segments, including chromosome 9 orphons, were excluded from the earlier analysis of a few hundred of the donors because counts were too low. Several of the top co-occurrence clusters appeared to be linked to parvovirus B19, influenza, CMV and Epstein-Barr virus, according to a later analysis. A further reported finding was that TCR beta sequences accurately predicted the HLA-A and HLA-B alleles for most subjects in the first cohort. A cluster of highly shared sequence variants was judged likely to represent a technical artifact of the sequencing pipeline. According to a later analysis, most CMV-associated TCR beta chains appeared to be HLA-restricted, and the HLA associations seemed to be driven largely by CMV exposure. While some public TCRs were present in many individuals, most TCR sequences turned up only very rarely across donors. Sequencing depth was assumed to be roughly uniform across donors in the presence/absence analyses, though that assumption may not hold. The classifier was reported to diagnose cytomegalovirus status with high specificity and sensitivity in both the original cohort and the validation cohort. In vitro tests confirmed that a few of the cytomegalovirus-associated TCR beta chains recognize cytomegalovirus antigens. In a later genetic analysis, a missense DCLRE1C variant was associated with V-gene and J-gene trimming of TCR beta chains, and the association was replicated in an independent cohort.

Trimming at the junction amounts to 0 bases on V and 0 bases on J, and the germline ends lie 15 bases apart. In the germline V gene, CDR1 corresponds to SGHVS and CDR2 to FQNEAQ. Spanning cysteine to phenylalanine, the CDR3 consists of 19 amino acids. Just the 57-base CDR3 DNA is kept, in frame starting at base 1. The cohort consisted of 600 to 750 healthy bone marrow donors. At the time of sampling, all cohort members were nominally healthy, though unrecorded immune exposures were likely present. The donor was CMV seropositive and was included in the group of 289 seropositive cohort members. A peripheral blood sample was collected from each donor, and TCR beta sequencing was performed on peripheral blood mononuclear cells. Genomic DNA was extracted from the blood cell samples with the Qiagen DNeasy Blood Extraction Kit. The library was prepared using the immunoSEQ multiplex PCR assay. For the multiplex PCR, a mixture combining 60 forward primers for TCR Vbeta segments and 13 reverse primers for TCR Jbeta segments was used. The CDR3 region of rearranged TCR beta genes was amplified from genomic DNA with a multiplex PCR assay. On the Illumina HiSeq System, the amplified TCR beta libraries were sequenced as 87-base-pair reads. As for the authors' bioinformatics: In a later analysis, some 80 million unique TCR beta chains were counted across the 650 to 700 repertoires, and about 9.9 million of these chains were shared by at least two donors. To remove PCR and sequencing errors, raw reads were error-corrected and collapsed into unique sequences using a nearest-neighbor algorithm that merged closely related sequences. Alignment of CDR3 sequences to IMGT reference sequences was used to assign V, D and J gene segments. For a sequence to be retained, a match of at least six nucleotides to both a V gene segment and a J gene segment was required. A rearrangement was called productive if the CDR3 had no stop codons and remained in frame with V and J, and every other rearrangement was called non-productive. CDR3 was defined by IMGT convention, running from the second conserved V-encoded cysteine to the conserved J-encoded phenylalanine. In an earlier analysis of approximately 590 of the donors, sequences lacking an unambiguous match to a single V gene segment were excluded. In an earlier analysis of some 590 of the donors, V segments were called functional above 56.7% productive rearrangements and were called segregating when the between-donor standard deviation exceeded 5%. A statistical classification framework was built for diagnosing cytomegalovirus status from the catalog of TCR beta chain sequences. A later analysis assigned V and J genes by comparing TCR nucleotide sequences with IMGT/GENE-DB human TR gene sequences. A later analysis assigned CDR3 sequences and most-parsimonious VDJ recombination scenarios with the TCRdist pipeline. In a later analysis, each TCR beta chain was defined by its CDR3 amino acid sequence together with its V-gene family, and reads lacking a unique V-gene family were excluded. A later analysis removed 592 highly shared, low-generation-probability nucleotide sequences to deal with suspected cross-contamination and a sequencing artifact. For each public chain, a later analysis derived a clonal expansion index from normalized ranks of inferred template counts within each repertoire. In a later analysis, generation probabilities were computed using a VDJ recombination model fitted to out-of-frame rearrangements, and the results were checked against IGoR. Hypergeometric tests were used in a later analysis to score TCR-TCR, TCR-HLA and TCR-CMV co-occurrence, with a repertoire-size bias correction applied to the TCR pairs. To estimate false discovery rates, a later analysis permuted the HLA or CMV assignments 20 times. In a later analysis, co-occurring TCRs were grouped with DBSCAN, and TCRdist sequence similarity was added when clustering was performed within HLA-allele-positive subsets. Repertoires with fewer than 30,000 or more than 120,000 public chains, plus five repertoires with anomalous nucleotide sharing, were excluded from co-occurrence clustering. The immuneACCESS repertoire file appears here via TCRdb, limited to in-frame rearrangements. These files lack a portion of the clones; in checked studies, under half of the deficit traces to unresolved V genes, and the cause of the others is not known. That table supplies the V and J calls and clone size; D and trimming were determined from the DNA. Within this sample are 150,000 to 200,000 clones, with approximately 70% of them counted one time only. 4.5% to 5.5% of the sample is taken by the ten largest.

Sequenced material: PBMCs. The chain is assembled from TRBV7-8 and TRBJ2-6; perhaps TRBD1 is the D gene, with 5 bases matching. This sequence was found in a woman between 18 and 30 years old in good health and CMV-seropositive. The encoded CDR3 is CASSLAPPGWSSGANVLTF. The base sequence is TGTGCCAGCAGCTTAGCACCCCCAGGGTGGAGCTCTGGGGCCAACGTCCTGACTTTC.